The clone carrying this T cell receptor (beta chain) qualifies as hyperexpanded. The antigen is undetermined. This sample also contains other DNA sequences that code for the same CDR3. The sample originates from a study of cytomegalovirus exposure and HLA in healthy donors. Donors likely had unrecorded immune exposures despite being nominally healthy when sampled. The CDR3 length is 14 residues. The germline V and J ends were trimmed by 2 bases and 0 bases, with 8 bases remaining between them. Germline V lookup: CDR1 SGHAT, CDR2 FQNNGV. Study outcomes and limitations: Some V segments (TRBV6-2 and TRBV6-3 among them) were excluded as indistinguishable. Across HLA loci, a later analysis found differing TCR association rates, with DRB1 most and HLA-C fewest.

PCR primers comprised 60 Vbeta and 13 Jbeta primers. The table came from immunoSEQ multiplex PCR; TCRdb's copy has only in-frame clones and leaves some out. The table includes about 120,000 clones, 63% detected once. What was sequenced was PBMCs. This sequence joins TRBV11-2 and TRBJ2-7; the D gene is possibly TRBD1 (5 bases). The TCR originated in a man aged 40-55 years in good health and CMV-seropositive. The CDR3 DNA reads as TGTGCCAGCAGCTTATATGGGGCCTCCTACGAGCAGTACTTC. It codes for CASSLYGASYEQYF. Variable domain in full (rest from reference TRBV11-2 and TRBJ2-7): EAGVAQSPRYKIIEKRQSVAFWCNPISGHATLYWYQQILGQGPKLLIQFQNNGVVDDSQLPKDRFSAERLKGVDSTLKIQPAKLEDSAVYLCASSLYGASYEQYFGPGTRLTVT.